A single sample gave rise to the 27 T cell receptor beta chains below, sequenced in a study of PD-1 blockade in classical Hodgkin lymphoma (dated by TCRdb to about 2020). Library generation was performed with the immunoSEQ multiplex PCR assay. The table was pulled from immuneACCESS by TCRdb, which kept in-frame rearrangements only. Such tables lose some clones; where checked, under half of the loss comes from unresolved V genes, and the rest has no known cause. The table for this sample lists tens of thousands of clones; 68% of them were counted only once. 5% to 6.5% of the sample is in the top ten clones. The sample's time point label, in plain terms: cycle 1 day 1 (C1D1), immediately before nivolumab initiation. Every trial patient had relapsed after autologous stem cell transplantation, and cohorts A, B and C differed in prior brentuximab vedotin exposure. Source: peripheral blood mononuclear cells (PBMCs), taken at baseline. The receptors originated from a human donor with classical Hodgkin lymphoma.

This chain joins TRBV5-8 and TRBJ1-1; no reliable D call. Germline CDR1 SGHTS, CDR2 YDEGEE. Trimming removed 4 bases from V and 4 bases from J, with 14 bases in between. The CDR3 sequence is 14 residues long. DNA of the CDR3: TGTGCCAGCAGCGCATCAGCCCGTGGCACTGAAGCTTTCTTT. Its translation is CASSASARGTEAFF.

This clone was found a few times. This chain joins TRBV30 and TRBJ2-4; the match to TRBD1 covers 8 bases. The ends lost 2 bases at V and 3 bases at J; junction bases unmatched: 9. Per the germline V gene, CDR1 is GTSNPN and CDR2 is SVGIG (reference sequence). This CDR3 is 16 amino acids long. The chain's CDR3 is CAWSYGQGFNKNIQYF. The CDR3 DNA reads TGTGCCTGGAGTTACGGACAGGGCTTCAACAAAAACATTCAGTACTTC.

The chain has TRBV6-6 and TRBJ2-6, with 10 bases identical to TRBD1. This CDR3 comprises 14 residues. The V and J ends lost 2 bases and 12 bases, in that order; junction bases with no gene match: 4. Germline loops: CDR1 MNHNY, CDR2 SVGAGI (reference sequence). The CDR3 coding sequence is TGTGCCAGCAGTTACGGGACAGGGGCCCCCGTCCTGACTTTC. Residues: CASSYGTGAPVLTF.

The J gene is TRBJ2-1, the V gene TRBV7-2; TRBD2 agrees at 8 bases. Germline lookup yields CDR1 SGHTA and CDR2 FQGNSA. The CDR3 is 16 amino acids. With 5 bases clipped from V and 0 bases from J, the junction kept 6 bases outside the gene matches. CDR3 sequence (DNA): TGTGCCAGCAGCCTAGTAGCGGGAACCTCCTACAATGAGCAGTTCTTC. This gives the protein CASSLVAGTSYNEQFF.

The chain joins TRBV29-1 to TRBJ2-2; D is ambiguous. Between the trimmed V and J ends, which lost 7 bases and 5 bases, there was a span of 8 bases. CDR1 SQVTM and CDR2 ANQGSEA come from the germline V gene. This CDR3 region has 11 residues. The CDR3 region has the DNA TGCAGCGGCCGGGTTACCGGGGAGCTGTTTTTT. It yields the protein CSGRVTGELFF.

CDR3 in amino acids: CASSKARGTREQYF. The CDR3 DNA reads TGTGCCAGCAGTAAAGCACGGGGGACCCGCGAGCAGTACTTC. The chain couples TRBV5-4 to TRBJ2-7; TRBD2 is a possible D gene (6 bases). Per germline, CDR1 SGHNT and CDR2 YYREEE (reference sequence). Trimming cost V 5 bases and J 6 bases, with 18 bases left between them. The CDR3 is 14 amino acids.

This chain links TRBV13 with TRBJ2-7; 10 bases fit TRBD1. CDR1 and CDR2 from the germline V gene are PRHDT and FYEKMQ (reference sequence). The CDR3 extends over 14 amino acids. Germline trimming cut 2 bases from V and 6 bases from J; bases unmatched to any gene: 4. CDR3 nucleotide sequence: TGTGCCAGCAGCTTACGACAGGGGGCGGGCGAGCAGTACTTC. Protein sequence: CASSLRQGAGEQYF.

The V gene is TRBV5-1, the J gene TRBJ1-4, with D perhaps matching TRBD1 (5 bases). Germline V lookup: CDR1 SGHRS, CDR2 YFSETQ. There are 15 residues in the CDR3. V lost 3 bases and J 5 bases, leaving 14 bases between the germline ends. CDR3 loop: CASSWGRQINEKLFF. CDR3 nucleotides: TGCGCCAGCAGCTGGGGACGCCAGATAAATGAAAAACTGTTTTTT.

The rearrangement links TRBV21-1 to TRBJ1-5. TRBV21-1 represents a pseudogene. The CDR3 has 15 residues. Written as DNA, the CDR3 is TGTGCCAGCCTACCCGGGACGGCTAGCAATCAGCCCCAGCATTTT. It translates to CASLPGTASNQPQHF.

The chain employs TRBV5-3 and TRBJ1-2, with D possibly being TRBD1 (5 bases). TRBV5-3 is sorted into the ORF group, with uncertain function. The CDR3 covers 13 residues. Trimming removed 8 bases from V and 2 bases from J, with 13 bases in between. The DNA for the CDR3 is TGTGCCAGCAGCGAAGACAGAAACTATGGCTACACCTTC. Protein sequence: CASSEDRNYGYTF.

This rearrangement joins TRBV19 to TRBJ1-2, with D tentatively TRBD1 (5 bases). The V end was cut by 5 bases, the J end by 0 bases, with 10 bases between. Germline CDR1 is LNHDA and CDR2 is SQIVND (reference sequence). This CDR3 region has 14 residues. DNA for the CDR3: TGTGCCAGTAGTGGGCAAGGGGCTAACTATGGCTACACCTTC. Amino acid sequence: CASSGQGANYGYTF. Looking up the rest from reference TRBV19 and TRBJ1-2 gives the full variable domain: DGGITQSPKYLFRKEGQNVTLSCEQNLNHDAMYWYRQDPGQGLRLIYYSQIVNDFQKGDIAEGYSVSREKKESFPLTVTSAQKNPTAFYLCASSGQGANYGYTFGSGTRLTVV.

The chain uses TRBV27 and TRBJ1-1; D uncertain. The germline V gene encodes CDR1 MNHEY and CDR2 SMNVEV (reference sequence). The CDR3 covers 14 residues. Trimming stripped 2 bases from V and 1 base from J, with 8 bases between. CDR3 DNA: TGTGCCAGCAGTTTAGGTGTCGGGAACACTGAAGCTTTCTTT. Residues: CASSLGVGNTEAFF.

The chain combines TRBV18 with TRBJ1-5, with TRBD1 as a possible D gene (5 bases). In germline, CDR1 is KGHSH, CDR2 LQKENI. This CDR3 spans 13 amino acids. Trimming pared 6 bases from V and 5 bases from J, leaving 11 bases between. The CDR3 coding sequence is TGTGCCAGCTCCCCGGGGGTAGATCAGCCCCAGCATTTT. This gives the protein CASSPGVDQPQHF.

This chain uses TRBV7-2 with TRBJ2-3; 9 nucleotides align to TRBD2. J was trimmed by 4 bases and V by 6 bases; bases with no gene match: 11. Germline V CDR1 and CDR2: SGHTA, FQGNSA. This CDR3 has 16 residues. The CDR3 sequence is CASRVGGGVFSDTQYF. Written as DNA, the CDR3 is TGTGCCAGCAGGGTAGGCGGGGGGGTGTTCTCAGATACGCAGTATTTT.

This clone occurred once. The J gene is TRBJ1-5, the V gene TRBV6-1; D gene unclear. The length of the CDR3 is 13 residues. V lost 4 bases and J 3 bases, leaving 7 bases between the germline ends. Germline V lookup: CDR1 MNHNS, CDR2 SASEGT. In nucleotides, the CDR3 is TGTGCCAGCAGTGCCCAGACCAATCAGCCCCAGCATTTT. Protein sequence: CASSAQTNQPQHF.

This chain links TRBV5-1 with TRBJ2-1, with 9 bases aligning to TRBD1. J lost 3 bases, V lost 1 base, and 5 bases had no gene match. The CDR3 length is 16 residues. Germline V CDR1 and CDR2: SGHRS, YFSETQ. The CDR3 sequence: CASSLPTGGFYNEQFF. DNA for the CDR3: TGCGCCAGCAGCTTGCCGACAGGGGGGTTCTACAATGAGCAGTTCTTC.

This clone was found once. The chain is built from TRBV10-1 and TRBJ2-2, with D possibly TRBD2 on 6 matching bases. CDR1 and CDR2 from the germline V gene are WNHNN and SYGVQD (reference sequence). The V end lost 5 bases, the J end lost 2 bases, and 9 bases lay between the germline ends. This CDR3 region has 14 residues. The CDR3 DNA reads TGCGCCAGCAGTAGGGACTTTAACACCGGGGAGCTGTTTTTT. Its protein product is CASSRDFNTGELFF.

The gene calls are TRBV7-8 and TRBJ2-5, with TRBD2 matching 14 bases. Germline V lookup: CDR1 SGHVS, CDR2 FQNEAQ. This CDR3 has 16 amino acids. The ends lost 5 bases at V and 4 bases at J; junction bases unmatched: 6. CDR3 amino acids: CASSPGTSGSGETQYF. In DNA, the CDR3 is TGTGCCAGCAGCCCCGGGACTAGCGGGAGTGGAGAGACCCAGTACTTC.

This clone has a handful of counts. V usage is TRBV6-1 and J usage is TRBJ2-1; D uncertain. The ends were cut back, 4 bases at V and 0 bases at J, with 10 bases in the middle. The CDR3 covers 15 residues. The germline gives CDR1 MNHNS, CDR2 SASEGT. The CDR3 loop is CASSGRKSSYNEQFF. CDR3 DNA sequence: TGTGCCAGCAGTGGACGGAAGAGCTCCTACAATGAGCAGTTCTTC.

Only a few counts were recorded for this clone. The chain recombines TRBV7-2 with TRBJ1-4, with D possibly matching TRBD1 (5 bases). The germline CDR1 and CDR2 sequences are SGHTA and FQGNSA. This CDR3 is 14 amino acids long. V lost 1 base and J 6 bases, leaving 9 bases between the germline ends. CDR3 sequence (DNA): TGTGCCAGCAGCTTAGGGGGCGCTGATGAAAAACTGTTTTTT. Its translation is CASSLGGADEKLFF.

J is TRBJ2-1 and V is TRBV9, with 15 bases aligning to TRBD2. Germline values: CDR1 SGDLS, CDR2 YYNGEE. The CDR3 has 16 residues. J gave up 7 bases and V 4 bases, and 6 bases lay outside the gene matches. The CDR3 coding sequence is TGTGCCAGCAGCCCCGGACTAGCGGGGGGGCGGAATGAGCAGTTCTTC. Residues: CASSPGLAGGRNEQFF. Together with reference TRBV9 and TRBJ2-1, the CDR3 gives the full variable domain: DSGVTQTPKHLITATGQRVTLRCSPRSGDLSVYWYQQSLDQGLQFLIQYYNGEERAKGNILERFSAQQFPDLHSELNLSSLELGDSALYFCASSPGLAGGRNEQFFGPGTRLTVL.

This chain links TRBV6-1 with TRBJ1-2; TRBD1 is a possible D gene (5 bases). Trimming stripped 1 base from V and 11 bases from J, with 17 bases between. The CDR3 runs 14 residues. CDR1 MNHNS and CDR2 SASEGT come from the germline V gene. CDR3 sequence reads: CASSEVFGARRYTF. CDR3 sequence (DNA): TGTGCCAGCAGTGAAGTCTTCGGGGCTCGTAGGTACACCTTC.

The gene calls are TRBV5-1 and TRBJ2-1, with 9 bases fitting TRBD1. In germline, CDR1 is SGHRS, CDR2 YFSETQ. CDR3 length: 15 amino acids. V gave up 0 bases and J gave up 4 bases; unmatched junction bases: 2. CDR3 sequence reads: CASSLADRGYNEQFF. In DNA form, the CDR3 reads TGCGCCAGCAGCTTGGCCGACAGGGGGTACAATGAGCAGTTCTTC.

The rearrangement uses TRBV4-3 and TRBJ1-1, with D perhaps matching TRBD1 (6 bases). Germline CDR1 is LGHNA and CDR2 is YSLEER. V lost 0 bases and J 4 bases, leaving 12 bases between the germline ends. This CDR3 has 15 amino acids. The CDR3, as DNA: TGCGCCAGCAGCCAAGATCCGGGGGCCGTCACTGAAGCTTTCTTT. The encoded protein is CASSQDPGAVTEAFF.

V usage is TRBV11-2 and J usage is TRBJ2-5, with a tentative D call TRBD1 (6 bases). CDR1 and CDR2 (germline): SGHAT, FQNNGV. Trimming shortened V by 3 bases and J by 2 bases, and 13 bases separated the two germline ends. There are 15 residues in the CDR3. The CDR3 nucleotides read TGTGCCAGCAGCTTCTTACAGGGTTTGCAAGAGACCCAGTACTTC. This gives the protein CASSFLQGLQETQYF.

This sequence joins TRBV6-5 and TRBJ1-3, with D uncertain. The length of the CDR3 is 13 residues. Germline V gives CDR1 MNHEY, CDR2 SVGAGI. V was pared by 7 bases and J by 2 bases, with 9 bases between. The CDR3 region is CASTFGPGNTIYF. The CDR3 DNA is TGTGCCAGCACCTTCGGCCCTGGAAACACCATATATTTT.

Only a few counts were recorded for this clone. The rearrangement links TRBV28 to TRBJ2-7; D remains ambiguous. This CDR3 is 14 amino acids long. V was shortened by 3 bases and J by 5 bases, with 14 bases between the two germline ends. Germline V CDR1 and CDR2: MDHEN, SYDVKM. This CDR3 is CASSLSLSEDEQYF. As DNA, the CDR3 is TGTGCCAGCAGTTTGTCCCTCAGTGAGGACGAGCAGTACTTC.